The T cell receptor beta chain described here comes from a study of T cell responses to AZD1222 COVID-19 vaccine. The CDR3 sequence is 15 residues long. Trimming took off 6 bases at V and 2 bases at J, with 14 bases between the two ends. Germline CDR1 is LNHDA and CDR2 is SQIVND (reference sequence). Here immunoSEQ multiplex PCR was the method, and the copy in TCRdb shows in-frame clones only, minus some. The sample contains some 130,000 clones, roughly 93% of which appear only once. This TCR was recovered from an adult who received the AZD1222 COVID-19 vaccine. Sample: peripheral blood, taken 28 days after the second AZD1222 dose. The genes are TRBV19 and TRBJ1-5; no clear D gene. CDR3 coding DNA: TGTGCCAGTAGCCTCACGGGGTCCGGCAATCAGCCCCAGCATTTT. Amino acid sequence: CASSLTGSGNQPQHF.